This T cell receptor (beta chain) was documented in a study of control samples from healthy donors and cancer patients (dated by TCRdb to the early 2020s). Relative to germline, V is missing 4 bases and J is missing 0 bases, with 9 bases of the junction outside any gene match. The CDR3 has 18 amino acids, counting the end cysteine and phenylalanine. Of all the DNA, just the CDR3 is kept, 54 bases in frame from base 1. CDR1 and CDR2, per the germline V gene (reference sequence), are SGHKS and YYEKEE. Preparation of the library involved the immunoSEQ multiplex PCR assay. This immuneACCESS table, as held by TCRdb, lists in-frame sequences with V and J called but not all clones. Of the missing ones, under half trace to an unresolved V gene in checked studies; the others have no known cause. The sample profile shows about 180,000 clones; approximately 92% of them were found once. The biggest ten clones account for 1.1% to 1.5% of the sample.

Regarding this clone: Its binding antigen is unknown. One base away there is no much larger clone; base qualities are not given.

Sequenced: blood. This receptor was taken from a young man in good health. The V and J genes are TRBV5-5 and TRBJ1-3, with TRBD1 matching 11 junction bases. The CDR3 amino acid sequence is: CASSPTGTGGFSGNTIYF. The nucleotides read TGTGCCAGCAGCCCCACGGGGACAGGGGGTTTCTCTGGAAACACCATATATTTT.